Listed below are T cell receptor beta chains from one sample, sequenced in a study of blood T cell repertoires in COVID-19. Method: immunoSEQ multiplex PCR; TCRdb's copy keeps in-frame clones and lacks some. The top ten clones hold 15% to 20% of a sample with approximately 210,000 clones, roughly 84% of them seen once. The sample taken for sequencing was peripheral blood. The origin of the receptors is a man aged 30 to 45 with active or convalescent COVID-19. Both conserved end residues are part of each CDR3. A D gene is named only where the DNA matches it firmly. Size is stated for part of the rows, as once, few or many counts, or as a class when the clone is expanded.

>NA|NA|TRBV27|TRBJ2-7
TGTGCCAGCAGCCCATTTGACTCGACCGAGCAGTACTTC
CASSPFDSTEQYF
>NA|NA|TRBV5-1|TRBJ1-2
TGCGCCAGCAGCTTGGGAGGCAGGGCAGGCTATGGCTACACCTTC
CASSLGGRAGYGYTF
>NA|NA|TRBV9|TRBJ1-2
TGTGCCAGCAGCGTAGGTGGAGGTGACTATGGCTACACCTTC
CASSVGGGDYGYTF
>NA|NA|TRBV29-1|TRBJ1-2
TGCAGCGTGACGGGTGACTATGGCTACACCTTC
CSVTGDYGYTF
>NA|TRBD2|TRBV27|TRBJ2-1
TGTGCCAGCAAACTTGGACTAGCGGGTAATGAGCAGTTCTTC
CASKLGLAGNEQFF
>NA|NA|TRBV28|TRBJ1-3
TGTGCCAGCAGTTTTGGAGGCCCGGGAAACACCATATATTTT
CASSFGGPGNTIYF
>NA|TRBD2|TRBV27|TRBJ2-7
TGTGCCAGCGGGGAGGCGGGAGAGCTCTACGAGCAGTACTTC
CASGEAGELYEQYF
>NA|TRBD1|TRBV7-4|TRBJ1-4
TGTGCCAGCAGCTTACCAGTACAGGGGACCGGACTGTTTTTT
CASSLPVQGTGLFF
>NA|TRBD1|TRBV5-1|TRBJ2-1
TGCGCCAGCAGCTTATGGACAGGGACCAATGAGCAGTTCTTC
CASSLWTGTNEQFF
>NA|TRBD1|TRBV29-1|TRBJ1-1
TGCAGCGTGGCGACAGGGAGGGCTTTCTTT
CSVATGRAFF
>NA|NA|TRBV27|TRBJ2-7
TGTGCCAGCAGTTATGCCCCGGGGGCCTACGAGCAGTACTTC
CASSYAPGAYEQYF
>NA|TRBD2|TRBV6-5|TRBJ2-3
TGTGCCAGCAGCACAGCGGGAGCCACAGATACGCAGTATTTT
CASSTAGATDTQYF
>NA|NA|TRBV9|TRBJ2-2
TGTGCCAGCAGCGTATCCGGTTTTCCTGGGAACACCGGGGAGCTGTTTTTT
CASSVSGFPGNTGELFF
>NA|TRBD1|TRBV11-2|TRBJ1-2
TGTGCCAGCAGCTTTACAGGGGATTCGAGCTATGGCTACACCTTC
CASSFTGDSSYGYTF
>NA|TRBD2|TRBV27|TRBJ2-1
TGTGCCAGCAGTTTATTTTGGACTAGCGGGGGTTATGGGCAGTTCTTC
CASSLFWTSGGYGQFF
>NA|NA|TRBV28|TRBJ2-1
TGTGCCAGCAGTTGGAGGAATGAGCAGTTCTTC
CASSWRNEQFF
>NA|TRBD1|TRBV9|TRBJ2-1
TGTGCCAGCAGCCTTCGACAGGGGGCGAAAACCTTCGGGCTCAATGAGCAGTTCTTC
CASSLRQGAKTFGLNEQFF
>NA|NA|TRBV20-1|TRBJ2-1
TGCAGTGCTAGAGGGCTCAATGAGCAGTTCTTC
CSARGLNEQFF
>NA|NA|TRBV23-1|TRBJ2-2
TGCGCCAGCAGTCAATCGAGAGGGAGTAACACCGGGGAGCTGTTTTTT
CASSQSRGSNTGELFF
>NA|NA|TRBV23-1|TRBJ2-2
TGCGCCAGCACCCCCGGGGAGGCAAGGAACACCGGGGAGCTGTTTTTT
CASTPGEARNTGELFF
>NA|NA|TRBV25-1|TRBJ1-4
TGTGCCAGCAGTGATTATGACCCGGGGGCAACTAATGAAAAACTGTTTTTT
CASSDYDPGATNEKLFF
>NA|TRBD2|TRBV3-1/TRBV3-2|TRBJ2-3
TGTGCCAGCAGCCAAAGAGCCCAGCGGGGAGGAGATACGCAGTATTTT
CASSQRAQRGGDTQYF
>NA|TRBD1|TRBV2|TRBJ2-3
TGTGCCAGCAGAGAAGCCGGGACAGGGGTGGGGGATACGCAGTATTTT
CASREAGTGVGDTQYF
>NA|NA|TRBV9|TRBJ2-7
TGTGCCAGCAGCGTCCAGCTAGCGACCGACGAGCAGTACTTC
CASSVQLATDEQYF
>NA|NA|TRBV6-5|TRBJ1-2
TGTGCCAGCAGTCGACAGGAGAACTATGGCTACACCTTC
CASSRQENYGYTF
>NA|NA|TRBV30|TRBJ2-7
TGTGCCTGGAGGTCGAGCGGCCCTTCCTACGAGCAGTACTTC
CAWRSSGPSYEQYF
>NA|TRBD1|TRBV24-1|TRBJ1-3
TGTGCCACCAGTGATCCGGGGGACAGTAAAGACACCATATATTTT
CATSDPGDSKDTIYF
>NA|NA|TRBV7-9|TRBJ2-1
TGTGCCAGCAGAGTAGAGGGCGGATACTACAATGAGCAGTTCTTC
CASRVEGGYYNEQFF
>NA|TRBD1|TRBV18|TRBJ1-1
TGTGCCAGCTCACCACTCAAGGGGGCGAAAGCTTTCTTT
CASSPLKGAKAFF
>few|NA|TRBV12-3/TRBV12-4|TRBJ2-5
TGTGCCAGCAGTTCCGGAGAGACCCAGTACTTC
CASSSGETQYF
>NA|NA|TRBV5-1|TRBJ2-5
TGCGCCAGCAGCTTGGGTGACAGGACACAAGAGACCCAGTACTTC
CASSLGDRTQETQYF
>NA|NA|TRBV5-1|TRBJ1-2
TGCGCCAGCAGCTTTACGCCGCCGGGGGGCGGGGGCCGGGGCTACACCTTC
CASSFTPPGGGGRGYTF
>NA|NA|TRBV14|TRBJ2-7
TGTGCCAGCAGCCAATTGCTCGGCTCCTACGAGCAGTACTTC
CASSQLLGSYEQYF
>NA|NA|TRBV28|TRBJ2-1
TGTGCCAGCAGTTTAAAACTAAATGAGCAGTTCTTC
CASSLKLNEQFF
>NA|NA|TRBV6-5|TRBJ1-5
TGTGCCAGCAGCTCAGGGATGGGCAATCAGCCCCAGCATTTT
CASSSGMGNQPQHF
>NA|TRBD1|TRBV2|TRBJ1-5
TGTGCCAGCAGTGCCGGACAGGGGGGGCATCAGCCCCAGCATTTT
CASSAGQGGHQPQHF
>NA|NA|TRBV9|TRBJ1-2
TGTGCCAGCAGCGTAGGGCCCCCGGGGGGTGCCTATGGCTACACCTTC
CASSVGPPGGAYGYTF
>NA|TRBD1|TRBV7-7|TRBJ2-5
TGTGCTAGCAGCTTAGGAGGGACAGGGTCAAAGACCCAGTACTTC
CASSLGGTGSKTQYF
>NA|TRBD1|TRBV9|TRBJ1-4
TGTGCCAGCAGCTACGGACAGGGGGCAGGGGAAAAACTGTTTTTT
CASSYGQGAGEKLFF
>NA|TRBD1|TRBV28|TRBJ1-2
TGTGCCAGCAGATCCGGGACAGGGAACTATGGCTACACCTTC
CASRSGTGNYGYTF
>NA|TRBD2|TRBV7-2|TRBJ2-1
TGTGCCAGCAGCTGGACTAGCGGGAGCAATGAGCAGTTCTTC
CASSWTSGSNEQFF
>NA|NA|TRBV6-2/TRBV6-3|TRBJ2-6
TGTGCCAGCAGCCTTCTGCCCATCGGGTCTAAATTGTCTGGGGCCAACGTCCTGACTTTC
CASSLLPIGSKLSGANVLTF
>NA|TRBD1|TRBV27|TRBJ2-6
TGTGCCAGCAGTTCCGGACAGGGAAAGGGACCTGGGGCCAACGTCCTGACTTTC
CASSSGQGKGPGANVLTF
>NA|NA|TRBV7-2|TRBJ2-1
TGTGCCAGCAAACAGATAAGCTCCTACAATGAGCAGTTCTTC
CASKQISSYNEQFF
>NA|NA|TRBV4-1|TRBJ2-5
TGCGCCAGCAGCCAAGTAGTGTTCCTGGAGACCCAGTACTTC
CASSQVVFLETQYF
>NA|TRBD1|TRBV24-1|TRBJ2-3
TGTGCCACCAGTGATCCGACGGACAGGGTCACAGATACGCAGTATTTT
CATSDPTDRVTDTQYF
>once|NA|TRBV7-2|TRBJ1-1
TGTGCCAGCAGTTTTGGGGGGGTCACTGAAGCTTTCTTT
CASSFGGVTEAFF
>few|NA|TRBV25-1|TRBJ1-6
TGTGCCAGCAGTGAGTCCCTGGGGGGGACCTACAATTCACCCCTCCACTTT
CASSESLGGTYNSPLHF
>NA|NA|TRBV3-1/TRBV3-2|TRBJ2-1
TGTGCCAGCAGCCAAGGGGCCTATAGGAATGAGCAGTTCTTC
CASSQGAYRNEQFF
>NA|NA|TRBV20-1|TRBJ2-3
TGCAGTGCTAGTCCAGCGGCCCGCACAGATACGCAGTATTTT
CSASPAARTDTQYF
>NA|NA|TRBV20-1|TRBJ1-6
TGCAGTGCTAGTCGGGCGGACAAGCTTAATTCACCCCTCCACTTT
CSASRADKLNSPLHF
>NA|TRBD2|TRBV3-1/TRBV3-2|TRBJ2-5
TGTGCCAGCAGCCGTAGCATAGCGGGGCGCGGGGAGACCCAGTACTTC
CASSRSIAGRGETQYF